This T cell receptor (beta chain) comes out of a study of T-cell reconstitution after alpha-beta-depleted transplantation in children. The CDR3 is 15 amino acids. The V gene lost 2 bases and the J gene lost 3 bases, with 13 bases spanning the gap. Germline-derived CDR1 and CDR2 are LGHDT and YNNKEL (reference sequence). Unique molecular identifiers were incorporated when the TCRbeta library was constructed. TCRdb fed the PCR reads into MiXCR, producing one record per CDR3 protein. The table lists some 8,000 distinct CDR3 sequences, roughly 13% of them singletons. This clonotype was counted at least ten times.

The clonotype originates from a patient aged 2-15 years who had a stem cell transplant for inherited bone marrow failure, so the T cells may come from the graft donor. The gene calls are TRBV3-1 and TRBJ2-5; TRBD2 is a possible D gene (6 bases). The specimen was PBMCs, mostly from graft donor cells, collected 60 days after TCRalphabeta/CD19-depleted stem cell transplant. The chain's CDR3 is CASSQFRGNEETQYF. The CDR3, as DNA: TGTGCCAGCAGCCAATTCCGCGGGAACGAAGAGACCCAGTACTTC.